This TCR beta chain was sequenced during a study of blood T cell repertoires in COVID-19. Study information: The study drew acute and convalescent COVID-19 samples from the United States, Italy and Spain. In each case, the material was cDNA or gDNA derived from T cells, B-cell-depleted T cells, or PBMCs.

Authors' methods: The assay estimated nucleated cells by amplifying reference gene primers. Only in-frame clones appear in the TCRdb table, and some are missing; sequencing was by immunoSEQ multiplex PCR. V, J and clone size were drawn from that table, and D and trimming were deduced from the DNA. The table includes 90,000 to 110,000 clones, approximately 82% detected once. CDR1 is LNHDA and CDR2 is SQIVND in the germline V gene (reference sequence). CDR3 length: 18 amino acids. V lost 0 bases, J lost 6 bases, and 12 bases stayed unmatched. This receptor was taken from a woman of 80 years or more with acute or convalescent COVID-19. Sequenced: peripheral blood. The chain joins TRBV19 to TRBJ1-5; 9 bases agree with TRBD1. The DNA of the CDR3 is TGTGCCAGTAGTATAGAAGAAGGGGGGACAGGGTATGGTCAGCCCCAGCATTTT. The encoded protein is CASSIEEGGTGYGQPQHF.